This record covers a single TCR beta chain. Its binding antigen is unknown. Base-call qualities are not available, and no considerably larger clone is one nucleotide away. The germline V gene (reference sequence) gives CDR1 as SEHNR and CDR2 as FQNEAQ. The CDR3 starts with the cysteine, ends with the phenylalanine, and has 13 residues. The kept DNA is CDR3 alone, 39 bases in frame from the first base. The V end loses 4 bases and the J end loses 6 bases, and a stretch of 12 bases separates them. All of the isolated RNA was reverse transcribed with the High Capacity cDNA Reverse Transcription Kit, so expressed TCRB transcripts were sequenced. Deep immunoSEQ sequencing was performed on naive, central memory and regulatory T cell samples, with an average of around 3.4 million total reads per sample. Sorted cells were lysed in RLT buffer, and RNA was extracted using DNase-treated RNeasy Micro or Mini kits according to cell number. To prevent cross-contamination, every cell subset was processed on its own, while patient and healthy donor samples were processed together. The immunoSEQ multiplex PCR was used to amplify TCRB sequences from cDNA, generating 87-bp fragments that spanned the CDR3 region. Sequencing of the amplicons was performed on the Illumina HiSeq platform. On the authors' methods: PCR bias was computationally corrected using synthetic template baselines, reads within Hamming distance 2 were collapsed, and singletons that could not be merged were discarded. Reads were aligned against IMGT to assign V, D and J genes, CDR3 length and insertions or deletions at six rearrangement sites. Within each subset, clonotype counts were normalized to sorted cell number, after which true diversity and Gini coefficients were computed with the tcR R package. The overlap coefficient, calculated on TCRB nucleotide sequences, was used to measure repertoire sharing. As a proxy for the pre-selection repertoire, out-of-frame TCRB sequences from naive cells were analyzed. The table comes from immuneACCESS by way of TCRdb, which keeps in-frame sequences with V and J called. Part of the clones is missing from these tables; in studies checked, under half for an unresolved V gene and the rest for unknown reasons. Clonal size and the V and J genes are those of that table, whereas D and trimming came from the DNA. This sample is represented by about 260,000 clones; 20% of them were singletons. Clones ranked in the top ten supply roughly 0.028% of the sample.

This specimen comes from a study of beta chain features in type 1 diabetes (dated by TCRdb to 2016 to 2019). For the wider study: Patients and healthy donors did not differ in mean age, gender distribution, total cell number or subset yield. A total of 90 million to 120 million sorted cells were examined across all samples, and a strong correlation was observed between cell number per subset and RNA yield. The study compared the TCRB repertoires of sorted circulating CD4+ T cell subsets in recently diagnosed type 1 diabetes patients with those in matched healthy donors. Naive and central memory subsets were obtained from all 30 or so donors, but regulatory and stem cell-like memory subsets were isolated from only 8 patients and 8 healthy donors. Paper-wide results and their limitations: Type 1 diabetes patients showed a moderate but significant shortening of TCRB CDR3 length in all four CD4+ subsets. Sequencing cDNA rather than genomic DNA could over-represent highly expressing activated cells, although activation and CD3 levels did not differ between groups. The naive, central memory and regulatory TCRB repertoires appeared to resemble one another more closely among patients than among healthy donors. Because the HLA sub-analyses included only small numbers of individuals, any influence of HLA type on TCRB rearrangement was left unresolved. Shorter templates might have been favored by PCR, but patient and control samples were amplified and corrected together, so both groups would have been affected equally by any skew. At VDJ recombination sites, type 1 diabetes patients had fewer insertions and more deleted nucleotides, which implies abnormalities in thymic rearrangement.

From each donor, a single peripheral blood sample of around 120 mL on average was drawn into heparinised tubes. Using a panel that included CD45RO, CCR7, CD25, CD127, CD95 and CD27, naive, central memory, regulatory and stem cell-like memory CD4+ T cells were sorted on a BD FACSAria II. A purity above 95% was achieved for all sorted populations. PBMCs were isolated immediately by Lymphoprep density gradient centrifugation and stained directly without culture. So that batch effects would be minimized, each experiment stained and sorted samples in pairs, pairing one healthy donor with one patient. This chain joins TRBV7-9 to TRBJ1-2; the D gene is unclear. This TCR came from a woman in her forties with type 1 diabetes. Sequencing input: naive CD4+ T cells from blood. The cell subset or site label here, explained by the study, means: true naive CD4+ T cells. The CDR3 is CASSWTPEDGYTF. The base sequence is TGTGCCAGCAGCTGGACTCCGGAGGATGGCTACACCTTC. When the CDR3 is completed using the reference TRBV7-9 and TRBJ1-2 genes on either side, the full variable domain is DTGVSQNPRHKITKRGQNVTFRCDPISEHNRLYWYRQTLGQGPEFLTYFQNEAQLEKSRLLSDRFSAERPKGSFSTLEIQRTEQGDSAMYLCASSWTPEDGYTFGSGTRLTVV.